This T cell receptor (beta chain) is drawn from a study of cytomegalovirus exposure and HLA in healthy donors. In the study overall: In an earlier analysis, 95 million to 140 million unique TCR beta sequences were found from 150 million to 200 million T cells.

The PCR contained 60 Vbeta and 13 Jbeta primers. Here immunoSEQ multiplex PCR was the method, and the copy in TCRdb shows in-frame clones only, minus some. The repertoire holds tens of thousands of clones, with more than 60% as singletons. This CDR3 is built from 15 residues. Per the germline V gene, CDR1 is SEHNR and CDR2 is FQNEAQ (reference sequence). Deletions cut 1 base from V and 8 bases from J, with 14 bases between. The study, taken as a whole, reports: Highly shared sequence variants in one cluster were likely a sequencing artifact. Compared with the roughly 700-donor mean, an Asian-associated ancestry cluster reportedly had fewer N-insertions, according to a later analysis. Cytomegalovirus-associated TCR beta chains were listed, numbering 150 to 200.

A remark on this clone: Its specificity is unknown.

This receptor was identified in a male donor in good health and CMV-seropositive. The chain links TRBV7-9 to TRBJ1-4, with D maybe TRBD1 (6 bases). Sequencing was performed on PBMCs. The CDR3: CASSLGEGQGEKLFF. Here the CDR3 DNA reads TGTGCCAGCAGCTTAGGAGAGGGACAAGGAGAAAAACTGTTTTTT.